The text below deals with one T cell receptor (beta chain). Antigen unknown. The table came from immunoSEQ multiplex PCR; TCRdb's copy has only in-frame clones and leaves some out. The sample has approximately 61,000 clones; roughly nine tenths are singletons. All patients experienced relapse after autologous stem cell transplantation, and brentuximab vedotin exposure was variable. Trimming cost V 1 base and J 2 bases, with 11 bases left between them. The CDR3 has 15 residues. From germline, CDR1 is LNHNV and CDR2 YYDKDF (reference sequence). This sample is drawn from a study of PD-1 blockade in classical Hodgkin lymphoma. Study observations and caveats: Patients with an early start, nivolumab under 1 year after ASCT, were excluded. It was among complete responders that baseline diversity resembled that of newly diagnosed patients. Whatever underlies the repertoire differences (possibly disease activity or prior therapy) remains undefined. The study found that TCR diversity rose significantly by C4D1 in CD4+ but not CD8+ cells.

This sample comprised peripheral blood mononuclear cells (PBMCs), obtained at baseline. The origin of this receptor is a human donor with classical Hodgkin lymphoma. The genes are TRBV15 and TRBJ2-5; D gene ambiguous. CDR3 region: CATSRVRSPQETQYF. The CDR3 coding sequence is TGTGCCACCAGCAGAGTCAGGAGCCCACAAGAGACCCAGTACTTC.